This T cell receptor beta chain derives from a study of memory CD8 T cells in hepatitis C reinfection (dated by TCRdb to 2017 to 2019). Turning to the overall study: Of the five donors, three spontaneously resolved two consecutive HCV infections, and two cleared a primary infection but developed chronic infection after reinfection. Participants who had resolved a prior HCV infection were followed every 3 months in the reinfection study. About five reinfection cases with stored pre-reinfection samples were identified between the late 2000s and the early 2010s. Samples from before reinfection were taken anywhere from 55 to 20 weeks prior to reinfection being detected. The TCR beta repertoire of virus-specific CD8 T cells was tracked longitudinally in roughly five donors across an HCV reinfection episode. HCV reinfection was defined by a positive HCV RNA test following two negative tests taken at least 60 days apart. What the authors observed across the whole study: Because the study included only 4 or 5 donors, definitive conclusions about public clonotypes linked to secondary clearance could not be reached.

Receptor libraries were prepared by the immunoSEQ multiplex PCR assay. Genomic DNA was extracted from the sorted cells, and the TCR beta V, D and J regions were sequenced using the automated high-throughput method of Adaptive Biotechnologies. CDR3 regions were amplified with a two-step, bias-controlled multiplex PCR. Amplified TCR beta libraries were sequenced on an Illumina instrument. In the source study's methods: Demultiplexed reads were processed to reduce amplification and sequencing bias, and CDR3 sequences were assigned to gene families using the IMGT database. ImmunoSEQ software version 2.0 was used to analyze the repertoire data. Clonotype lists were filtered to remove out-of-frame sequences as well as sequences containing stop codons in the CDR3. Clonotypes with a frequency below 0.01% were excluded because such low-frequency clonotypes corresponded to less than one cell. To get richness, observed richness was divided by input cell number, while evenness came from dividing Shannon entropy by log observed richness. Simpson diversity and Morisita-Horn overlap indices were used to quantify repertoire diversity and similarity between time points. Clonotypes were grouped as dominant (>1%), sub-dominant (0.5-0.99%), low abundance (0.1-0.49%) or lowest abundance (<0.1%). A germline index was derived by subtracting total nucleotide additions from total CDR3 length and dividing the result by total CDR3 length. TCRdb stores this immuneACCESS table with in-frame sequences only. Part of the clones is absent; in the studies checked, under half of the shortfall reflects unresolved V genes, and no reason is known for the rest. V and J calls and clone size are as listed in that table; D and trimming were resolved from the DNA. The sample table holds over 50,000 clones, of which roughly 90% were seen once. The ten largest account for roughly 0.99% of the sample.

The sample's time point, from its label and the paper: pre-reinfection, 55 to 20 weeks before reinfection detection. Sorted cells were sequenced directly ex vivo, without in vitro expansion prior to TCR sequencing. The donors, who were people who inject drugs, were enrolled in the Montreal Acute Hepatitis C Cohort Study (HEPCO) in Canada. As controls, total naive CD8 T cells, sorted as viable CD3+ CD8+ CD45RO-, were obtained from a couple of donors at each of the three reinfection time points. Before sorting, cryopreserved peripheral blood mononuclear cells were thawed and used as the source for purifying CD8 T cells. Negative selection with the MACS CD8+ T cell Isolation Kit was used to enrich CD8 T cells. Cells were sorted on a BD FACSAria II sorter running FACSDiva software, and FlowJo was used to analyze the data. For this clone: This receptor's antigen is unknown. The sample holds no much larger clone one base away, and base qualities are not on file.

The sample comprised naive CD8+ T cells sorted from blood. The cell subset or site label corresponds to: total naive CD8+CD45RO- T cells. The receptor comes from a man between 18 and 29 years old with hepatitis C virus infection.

Read as DNA, the sequence is TGTGCCAGCAGCTTATCAGGCTCCTACGAGCAGTACGTC. Its protein is CASSLSGSYEQYV. Recombination connected TRBV7-9 to TRBJ2-7; a confident D gene designation cannot be given. Looking up the germline V gene (reference sequence) yields CDR1 SEHNR and CDR2 FQNEAQ. The CDR3 numbers 13 residues from cysteine through valine. Only the CDR3 part of the read is kept: 39 bases, read in frame from the first base. Deletion took 2 bases off V and 0 bases off J, with a span of 5 bases between the germline ends.